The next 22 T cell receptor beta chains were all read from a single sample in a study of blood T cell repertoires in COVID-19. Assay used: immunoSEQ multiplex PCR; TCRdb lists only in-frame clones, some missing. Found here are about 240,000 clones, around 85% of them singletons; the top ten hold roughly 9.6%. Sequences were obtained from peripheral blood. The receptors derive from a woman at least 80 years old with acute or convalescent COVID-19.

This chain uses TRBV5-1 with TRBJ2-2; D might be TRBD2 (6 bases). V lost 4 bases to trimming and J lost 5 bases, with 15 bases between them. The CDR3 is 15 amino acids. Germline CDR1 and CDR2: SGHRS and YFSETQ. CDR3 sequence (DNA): TGCGCCAGCAGCCCGACCTCGGGAGCGACCGGGGAGCTGTTTTTT. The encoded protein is CASSPTSGATGELFF.

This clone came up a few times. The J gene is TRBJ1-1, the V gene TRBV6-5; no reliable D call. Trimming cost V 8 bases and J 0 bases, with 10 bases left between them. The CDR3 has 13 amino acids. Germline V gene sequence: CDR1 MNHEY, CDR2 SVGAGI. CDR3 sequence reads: CASQANMNTEAFF. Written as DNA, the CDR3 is TGTGCCAGCCAGGCTAATATGAACACTGAAGCTTTCTTT.

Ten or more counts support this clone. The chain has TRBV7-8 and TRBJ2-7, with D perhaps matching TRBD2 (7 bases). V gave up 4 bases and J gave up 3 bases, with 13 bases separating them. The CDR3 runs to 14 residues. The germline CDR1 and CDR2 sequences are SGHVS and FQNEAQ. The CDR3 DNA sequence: TGTGCCAGCAGCTCGGGAGGACAGATCTACGAGCAGTACTTC. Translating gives CASSSGGQIYEQYF.

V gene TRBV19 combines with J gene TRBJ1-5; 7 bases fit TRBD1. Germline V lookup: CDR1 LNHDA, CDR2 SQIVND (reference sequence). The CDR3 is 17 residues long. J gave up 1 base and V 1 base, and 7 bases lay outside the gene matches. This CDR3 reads CASSIGTGERSNQPQHF. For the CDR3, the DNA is TGTGCCAGTAGTATAGGTACAGGGGAGAGAAGCAATCAGCCCCAGCATTTT.

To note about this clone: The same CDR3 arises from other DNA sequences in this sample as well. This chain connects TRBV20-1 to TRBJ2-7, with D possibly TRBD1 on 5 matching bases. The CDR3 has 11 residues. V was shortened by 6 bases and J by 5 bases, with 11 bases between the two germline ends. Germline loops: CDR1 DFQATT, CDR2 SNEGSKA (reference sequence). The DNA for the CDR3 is TGCAGTGCCCGGCAGGGCAACGAGCAGTACTTC. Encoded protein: CSARQGNEQYF.

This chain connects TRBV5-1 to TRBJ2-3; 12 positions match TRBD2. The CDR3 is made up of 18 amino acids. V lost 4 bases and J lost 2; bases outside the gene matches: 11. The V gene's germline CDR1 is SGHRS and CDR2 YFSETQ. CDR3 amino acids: CASSPQPPSGGVTDTQYF. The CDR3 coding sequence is TGCGCCAGCAGCCCACAACCTCCTAGCGGGGGGGTCACAGATACGCAGTATTTT.

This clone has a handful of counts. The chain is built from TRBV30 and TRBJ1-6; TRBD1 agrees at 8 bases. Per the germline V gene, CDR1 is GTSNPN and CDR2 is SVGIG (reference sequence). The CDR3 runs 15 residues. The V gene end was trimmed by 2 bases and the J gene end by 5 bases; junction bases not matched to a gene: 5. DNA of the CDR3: TGTGCCTGGAGTCGGGGGACAGGAGATAATTCACCCCTCCACTTT. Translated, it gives CAWSRGTGDNSPLHF.

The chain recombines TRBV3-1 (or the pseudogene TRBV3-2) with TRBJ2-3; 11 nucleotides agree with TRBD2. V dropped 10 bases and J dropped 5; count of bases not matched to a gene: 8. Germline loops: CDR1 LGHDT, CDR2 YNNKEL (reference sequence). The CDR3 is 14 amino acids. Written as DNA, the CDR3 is TGTGCCACTGGCCTTAGCGGGGGGGGAGATACGCAGTATTTT. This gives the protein CATGLSGGGDTQYF.

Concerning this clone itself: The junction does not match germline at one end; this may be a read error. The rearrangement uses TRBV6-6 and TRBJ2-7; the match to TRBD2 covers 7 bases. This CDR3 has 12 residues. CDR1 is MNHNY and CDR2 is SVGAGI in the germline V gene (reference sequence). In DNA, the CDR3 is TGTGCCAGCACGAGGGAGGGGAACGATCGGGTTTTC. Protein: CASTREGNDRVF.

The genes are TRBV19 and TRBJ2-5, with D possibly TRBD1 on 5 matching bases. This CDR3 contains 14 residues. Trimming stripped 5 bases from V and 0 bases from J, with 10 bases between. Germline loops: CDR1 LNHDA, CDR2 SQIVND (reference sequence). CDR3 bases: TGTGCCAGTAGTGTCGACAGCTACCAAGAGACCCAGTACTTC. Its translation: CASSVDSYQETQYF.

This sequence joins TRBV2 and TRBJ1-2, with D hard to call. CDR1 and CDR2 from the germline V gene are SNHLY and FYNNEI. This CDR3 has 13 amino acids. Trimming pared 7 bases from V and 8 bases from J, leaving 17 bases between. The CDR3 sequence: CASTTDGPFGYTF. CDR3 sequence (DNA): TGTGCCAGCACTACTGATGGTCCATTCGGCTACACCTTC.

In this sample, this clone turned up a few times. The CDR3 sequence is CATSRPRTGMGTEAFF. The CDR3 coding sequence is TGTGCCACCAGCAGACCGCGGACAGGGATGGGCACTGAAGCTTTCTTT. This sequence joins TRBV15 and TRBJ1-1; 8 bases line up with TRBD1. Germline V gives CDR1 LNHNV, CDR2 YYDKDF (reference sequence). The CDR3 contains 16 residues. V lost 2 bases to trimming and J lost 4 bases; unmatched junction nucleotides: 9.

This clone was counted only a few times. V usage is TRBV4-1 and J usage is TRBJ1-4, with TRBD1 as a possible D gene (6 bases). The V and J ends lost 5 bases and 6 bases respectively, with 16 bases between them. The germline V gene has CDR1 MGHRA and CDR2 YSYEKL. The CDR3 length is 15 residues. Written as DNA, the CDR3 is TGCGCCAGCAGCTCCCCACAGGGAGGGTATGAAAAACTGTTTTTT. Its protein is CASSSPQGGYEKLFF.

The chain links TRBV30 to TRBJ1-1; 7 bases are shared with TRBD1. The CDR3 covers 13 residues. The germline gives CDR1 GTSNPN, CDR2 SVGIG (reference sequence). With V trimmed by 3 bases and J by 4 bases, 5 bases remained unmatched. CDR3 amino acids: CAWSPTGFTEAFF. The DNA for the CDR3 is TGTGCCTGGAGCCCGACAGGGTTCACTGAAGCTTTCTTT. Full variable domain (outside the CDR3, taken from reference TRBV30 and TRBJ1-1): SQTIHQWPATLVQPVGSPLSLECTVEGTSNPNLYWYRQAAGRGLQLLFYSVGIGQISSEVPQNLSASRPQDRQFILSSKKLLLSDSGFYLCAWSPTGFTEAFFGQGTRLTVV.

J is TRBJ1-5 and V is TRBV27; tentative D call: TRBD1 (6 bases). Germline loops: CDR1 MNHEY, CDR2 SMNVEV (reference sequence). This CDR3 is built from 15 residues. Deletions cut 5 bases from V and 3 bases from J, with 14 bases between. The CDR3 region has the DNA TGTGCCAGCAGTCAGGACAGTCGTCTCAATCAGCCCCAGCATTTT. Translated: CASSQDSRLNQPQHF.

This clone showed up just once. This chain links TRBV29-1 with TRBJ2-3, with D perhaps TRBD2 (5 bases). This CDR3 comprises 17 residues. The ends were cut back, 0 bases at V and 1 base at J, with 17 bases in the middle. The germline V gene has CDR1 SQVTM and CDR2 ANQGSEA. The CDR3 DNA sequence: TGCAGCGTTGAAGATCTAAGAGGGAGTATTCGCACAGATACGCAGTATTTT. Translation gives CSVEDLRGSIRTDTQYF.

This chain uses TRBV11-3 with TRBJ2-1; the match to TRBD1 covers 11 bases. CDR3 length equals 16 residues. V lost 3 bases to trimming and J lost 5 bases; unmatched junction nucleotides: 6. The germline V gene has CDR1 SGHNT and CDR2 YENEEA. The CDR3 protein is CASSFRGQGGNNEQFF. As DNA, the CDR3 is TGTGCCAGCAGCTTTAGGGGACAGGGGGGAAACAATGAGCAGTTCTTC.

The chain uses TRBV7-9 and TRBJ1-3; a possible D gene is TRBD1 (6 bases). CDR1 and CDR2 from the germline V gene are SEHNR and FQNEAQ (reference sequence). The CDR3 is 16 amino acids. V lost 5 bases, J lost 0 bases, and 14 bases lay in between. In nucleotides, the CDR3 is TGTGCCAGCAGCCACCGGGACAACCCCTCTGGAAACACCATATATTTT. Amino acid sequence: CASSHRDNPSGNTIYF. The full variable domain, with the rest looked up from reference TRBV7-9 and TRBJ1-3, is DTGVSQNPRHKITKRGQNVTFRCDPISEHNRLYWYRQTLGQGPEFLTYFQNEAQLEKSRLLSDRFSAERPKGSFSTLEIQRTEQGDSAMYLCASSHRDNPSGNTIYFGEGSWLTVV.

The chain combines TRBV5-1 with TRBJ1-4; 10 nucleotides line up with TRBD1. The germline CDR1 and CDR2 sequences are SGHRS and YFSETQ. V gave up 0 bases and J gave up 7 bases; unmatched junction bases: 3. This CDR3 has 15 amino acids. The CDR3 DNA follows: TGCGCCAGCAGCTTGGGGCGGACAGGGGGTGAAAAACTGTTTTTT. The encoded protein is CASSLGRTGGEKLFF.

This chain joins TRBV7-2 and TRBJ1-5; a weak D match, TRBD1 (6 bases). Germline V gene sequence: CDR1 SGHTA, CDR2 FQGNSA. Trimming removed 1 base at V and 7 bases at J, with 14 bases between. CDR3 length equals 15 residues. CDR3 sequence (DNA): TGTGCCAGCAGCTTAGGCCGAGGGGGAGTCCAGCCCCAGCATTTT. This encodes CASSLGRGGVQPQHF.

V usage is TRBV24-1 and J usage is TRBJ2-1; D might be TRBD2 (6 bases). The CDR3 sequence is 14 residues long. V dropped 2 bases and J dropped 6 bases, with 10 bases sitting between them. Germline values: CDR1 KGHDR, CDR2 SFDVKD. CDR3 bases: TGTGCCACCAGTGATTCCCCTAGCGTCAATGAGCAGTTCTTC. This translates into CATSDSPSVNEQFF.

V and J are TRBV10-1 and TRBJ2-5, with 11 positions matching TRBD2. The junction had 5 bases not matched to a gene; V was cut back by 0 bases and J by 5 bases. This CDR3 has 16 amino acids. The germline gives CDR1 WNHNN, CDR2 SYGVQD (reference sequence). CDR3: CASSESIAGGRETQYF. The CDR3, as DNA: TGCGCCAGCAGTGAGTCGATAGCGGGGGGGCGCGAGACCCAGTACTTC.